The 21 T cell receptor beta chains given below trace back to one sample, sequenced in a study of cytomegalovirus exposure and HLA in healthy donors. With 60 Vbeta and 13 Jbeta primers, the PCR was carried out. Clones were sequenced by immunoSEQ multiplex PCR, and TCRdb holds only the in-frame ones, with some missing. The top ten hold about 5% of the sample, which has some 110,000 clones, around 77% seen once. Sequencing input: PBMCs. The receptors were sampled from a man over 45 in good health and CMV-seropositive.

This clone is a singleton in its sample. The chain employs TRBV28 and TRBJ1-1; D is uncertain. CDR3 size: 14 residues. V was clipped by 5 bases and J by 4 bases, with 14 bases between them. Germline CDR1 is MDHEN and CDR2 is SYDVKM. CDR3 sequence reads: CASSPRSLSTEAFF. CDR3 DNA: TGTGCCAGCAGTCCACGGTCGTTATCCACTGAAGCTTTCTTT.

V and J are TRBV30 and TRBJ2-3, with 8 bases matching TRBD2. This CDR3 contains 16 residues. CDR1 GTSNPN and CDR2 SVGIG come from the germline V gene (reference sequence). V trimming: 0 bases; J trimming: 2 bases; junction bases outside the gene matches: 7. CDR3 region: CAWSVPLAGTTDTQYF. CDR3 in DNA: TGTGCCTGGAGTGTACCCCTAGCGGGTACCACAGATACGCAGTATTTT. Variable domain in full (rest from reference TRBV30 and TRBJ2-3): SQTIHQWPATLVQPVGSPLSLECTVEGTSNPNLYWYRQAAGRGLQLLFYSVGIGQISSEVPQNLSASRPQDRQFILSSKKLLLSDSGFYLCAWSVPLAGTTDTQYFGPGTRLTVL.

The genes are TRBV5-4 and TRBJ2-3; TRBD2 matches 13 bases. Germline V gives CDR1 SGHNT, CDR2 YYREEE (reference sequence). This CDR3 spans 17 amino acids. Trimming cost V 5 bases and J 2 bases; bases outside gene matches: 8. The CDR3 DNA is TGTGCCAGCAGTGACCGACTAGCGGGAGGCTTCACAGATACGCAGTATTTT. Protein: CASSDRLAGGFTDTQYF.

The V and J genes are TRBV6-5 and TRBJ2-5; 7 bases map to TRBD1. The J call may not be correct, given that the DNA end is closer to TRBJ2-7. This CDR3 region has 14 residues. Germline lookup yields CDR1 MNHEY and CDR2 SVGAGI. CDR3 sequence reads: CASSYQTGNSEQYF. In nucleotides, the CDR3 is TGTGCCAGCAGTTACCAGACAGGGAATTCCGAGCAGTACTTC.

V and J are TRBV30 and TRBJ1-1; 7 bases align to TRBD1. There are 14 residues in the CDR3. The V and J ends lost 4 bases and 1 base, in that order; junction bases with no gene match: 6. From germline, CDR1 is GTSNPN and CDR2 SVGIG (reference sequence). CDR3 sequence: CAWNLDRANTEAFF. CDR3 sequence (DNA): TGTGCCTGGAATCTTGACAGGGCGAACACTGAAGCTTTCTTT.

With regard to this clone: This CDR3 is also generated by other DNA sequences in the sample. The chain has TRBV7-2 and TRBJ2-1; TRBD2 agrees at 8 bases. The CDR3 sequence is 15 residues long. Germline loops: CDR1 SGHTA, CDR2 FQGNSA. Trimming cost V 4 bases and J 4 bases; bases outside gene matches: 6. CDR3 sequence (DNA): TGTGCCAGCAGCTCAACTAGCGGCCCTTACAATGAGCAGTTCTTC. It codes for CASSSTSGPYNEQFF.

The chain combines TRBV18 with TRBJ1-5, with 8 positions matching TRBD1. The CDR3 runs 15 residues. Germline CDR1 reads KGHSH; CDR2 reads LQKENI. After removal of 5 bases from V and 2 bases from J, the junction contained 5 bases not matched to a gene. The CDR3 DNA is TGTGCCAGCTCATCAGGGGGCAGAGGCAATCAGCCCCAGCATTTT. This sequence encodes CASSSGGRGNQPQHF.

This rearrangement joins TRBV27 to TRBJ2-2, with TRBD2 matching over 11 bases. Looked up from germline, CDR1 is MNHEY and CDR2 is SMNVEV (reference sequence). This CDR3 contains 16 residues. J gave up 8 bases and V 5 bases, and 10 bases lay outside the gene matches. In DNA form, the CDR3 reads TGTGCCAGCAGTCTAGCGGGGGGCCGGGCAGCGGGGGAGCTGTTTTTT. This translates into CASSLAGGRAAGELFF.

This clone was recorded a few times. The gene calls are TRBV6-6 and TRBJ2-3; the match to TRBD2 covers 7 bases. This CDR3 region has 15 residues. The germline CDR1 and CDR2 sequences are MNHNY and SVGAGI (reference sequence). J gave up 0 bases and V 7 bases, and 7 bases lay outside the gene matches. The DNA of the CDR3 is TGTGCCAGCATCTTAGCGGGTGCTAGCACAGATACGCAGTATTTT. Protein product: CASILAGASTDTQYF.

The V and J genes are TRBV2 and TRBJ1-1; possibly TRBD1 for D (6 bases). The CDR3 spans 16 residues. Trimming cost V 3 bases and J 3 bases, with 17 bases left between them. From germline, CDR1 is SNHLY and CDR2 FYNNEI. The CDR3 region is CASSDTLGEGDTEAFF. The CDR3 DNA reads as TGTGCCAGCAGTGATACATTAGGAGAGGGGGACACTGAAGCTTTCTTT.

Only one count was recorded for this clone. The chain uses TRBV27 and TRBJ2-7, with 10 nucleotides matching TRBD1. J lost 2 bases, V lost 4 bases, and 5 bases had no gene match. The CDR3 is 15 amino acids. The V gene's germline CDR1 is MNHEY and CDR2 SMNVEV (reference sequence). The CDR3 DNA follows: TGTGCCAGCAGTTCTCCGGGACAGGGGCCCTACGAGCAGTACTTC. It yields the protein CASSSPGQGPYEQYF.

The chain has TRBV11-2 and TRBJ1-2; weak D call: TRBD1 (6 bases). This CDR3 has 16 amino acids. CDR1 is SGHAT, CDR2 FQNNGV, per germline. Trimming cost V 4 bases and J 4 bases, with 19 bases left between them. CDR3 in DNA: TGTGCCAGCAGCTCCTTACAGGGACATTCAGGCTATGGCTACACCTTC. Translated: CASSSLQGHSGYGYTF.

The rearrangement links TRBV19 to TRBJ2-3; TRBD2 aligns across 16 bases. V gave up 5 bases and J gave up 5 bases; unmatched junction bases: 10. This CDR3 is 18 amino acids long. Germline assignment: CDR1 LNHDA and CDR2 SQIVND (reference sequence). The CDR3 sequence: CASSLSTGTSGRGDTQYF. CDR3 DNA: TGTGCCAGTAGTCTTTCAACCGGGACTAGCGGGAGGGGAGATACGCAGTATTTT.

This clone was seen a single time. This chain uses TRBV6-5 with TRBJ2-5; 7 positions match TRBD1. There are 14 residues in the CDR3. In germline, CDR1 is MNHEY, CDR2 SVGAGI. V shed 6 bases, J shed 5 bases, and the junction held 9 bases outside the gene matches. The CDR3 sequence is CASSRQGVQETQYF. CDR3 DNA sequence: TGTGCCAGCAGCCGACAGGGTGTCCAGGAGACCCAGTACTTC.

The chain carries TRBV2 and TRBJ2-1, with TRBD2 identical over 8 bases. The CDR3 has 15 residues. J lost 2 bases, V lost 8 bases, and 8 bases had no gene match. Germline V gives CDR1 SNHLY, CDR2 FYNNEI. CDR3 amino acids: CASATRTSPYNEQFF. Here the CDR3 DNA reads TGTGCCAGCGCTACTAGGACTAGCCCCTACAATGAGCAGTTCTTC.

The chain combines TRBV5-1 with TRBJ2-2, with 13 bases identical to TRBD2. The junction had 6 bases not matched to a gene; V was cut back by 3 bases and J by 7 bases. This CDR3 region has 16 residues. CDR1 and CDR2 from the germline V gene are SGHRS and YFSETQ. The CDR3 region is CASSSTSGRKVGELFF. The CDR3, as DNA: TGCGCCAGCAGCTCGACTAGCGGGAGGAAGGTCGGGGAGCTGTTTTTT.

This clone was found once. This sequence joins TRBV2 and TRBJ1-1; D unresolved. Germline assignment: CDR1 SNHLY and CDR2 FYNNEI. V was cut by 5 bases and J by 4 bases, with 14 bases left in between. The CDR3 is made up of 14 amino acids. CDR3 in amino acids: CASSPRTRGTEAFF. In DNA, the CDR3 is TGTGCCAGCAGTCCAAGGACCCGGGGCACTGAAGCTTTCTTT.

The chain links TRBV4-2 to TRBJ2-3, with 9 bases matching TRBD2. CDR3 length: 16 amino acids. CDR1 is LGHNA, CDR2 YNFKEQ, per germline. V trimming: 4 bases; J trimming: 7 bases; junction bases outside the gene matches: 12. CDR3 loop: CASSPPGLAGRNTQYF. In DNA form, the CDR3 reads TGTGCCAGCAGCCCTCCGGGACTAGCTGGTAGAAATACGCAGTATTTT.

This chain joins TRBV19 and TRBJ1-6; maybe TRBD1 (6 bases). Trimming left V 9 bases short and J 4 bases short, with 22 bases between. In germline, CDR1 is LNHDA, CDR2 SQIVND (reference sequence). The CDR3 sequence is 17 residues long. DNA of the CDR3: TGTGCCAGCCGGAGGACAGACAACGTTAAATATAATTCACCCCTCCACTTT. Translating gives CASRRTDNVKYNSPLHF.

The CDR3 DNA follows: TGTGCCAGCAGTTTCCGGGACATGAGGGGCTACACCTTC. It encodes CASSFRDMRGYTF. This chain joins TRBV28 and TRBJ1-2; D perhaps matches TRBD1 (6 bases). This CDR3 comprises 13 residues. V was pared by 3 bases and J by 8 bases, with 13 bases between. The germline CDR1 and CDR2 sequences are MDHEN and SYDVKM.

The chain recombines TRBV10-2 with TRBJ1-6, with D perhaps TRBD1 (5 bases). The CDR3 runs 14 residues. Germline CDR1 reads WSHSY; CDR2 reads SAAADI. V lost 2 bases and J 5 bases, leaving 7 bases between the germline ends. CDR3 protein: CASSETGNNSPLHF. In DNA, the CDR3 is TGCGCCAGCAGTGAGACAGGAAATAATTCACCCCTCCACTTT.